This T cell receptor beta chain came from a study of blood T cell repertoires in COVID-19. Overall study: The cDNA or gDNA used as material had been derived from T cells, B-cell-depleted T cells, or PBMCs.

In germline, CDR1 is LNHDA, CDR2 SQIVND (reference sequence). The V and J ends lost 1 base and 5 bases respectively, with 4 bases between them. The CDR3 loop spans 12 amino acids. Data came from immunoSEQ multiplex PCR; TCRdb stores just in-frame clones and leaves some out. The table shows fewer than 300,000 clones, with less than 90% occurring only once. The chain joins TRBV19 to TRBJ2-3; D uncertain. The sequence was obtained from a man aged 60 to 75 who had recovered from COVID-19. The sequenced sample was peripheral blood. The CDR3 DNA follows: TGTGCCAGTAGTATAGCGAGAGATACGCAGTATTTT. Its translation: CASSIARDTQYF.